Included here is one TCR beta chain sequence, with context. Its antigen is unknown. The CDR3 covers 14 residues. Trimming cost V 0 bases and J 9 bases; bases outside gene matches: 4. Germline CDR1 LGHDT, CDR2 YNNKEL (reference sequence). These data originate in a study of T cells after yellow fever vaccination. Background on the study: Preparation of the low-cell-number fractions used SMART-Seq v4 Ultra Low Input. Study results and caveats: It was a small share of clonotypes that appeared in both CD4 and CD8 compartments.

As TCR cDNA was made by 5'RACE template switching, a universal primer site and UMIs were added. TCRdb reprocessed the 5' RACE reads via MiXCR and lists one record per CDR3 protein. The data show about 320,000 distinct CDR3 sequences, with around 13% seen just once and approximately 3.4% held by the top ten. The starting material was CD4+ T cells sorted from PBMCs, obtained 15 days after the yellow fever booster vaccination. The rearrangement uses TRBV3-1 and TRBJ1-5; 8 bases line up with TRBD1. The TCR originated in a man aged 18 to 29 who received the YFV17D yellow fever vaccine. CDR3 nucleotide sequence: TGTGCCAGCAGCCAAGACCCAGGGGGCACGCCCCAGCATTTT. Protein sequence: CASSQDPGGTPQHF. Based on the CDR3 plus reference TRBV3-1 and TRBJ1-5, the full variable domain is DTAVSQTPKYLVTQMGNDKSIKCEQNLGHDTMYWYKQDSKKFLKIMFSYNNKELIINETVPNRFSPKSPDKAHLNLHINSLELGDSAVYFCASSQDPGGTPQHFGDGTRLSIL.